The source of this TCR beta chain is a study of sequential checkpoint blockade in melanoma. Study as a whole: First-line arms were nivolumab then ipilimumab, or the reverse, randomized 1:1. Each arm's sequence ended with maintenance nivolumab. About 89 pretreatment tumor DNA samples were TCRβ immunosequenced.

Sample treatment: randomized to nivolumab then ipilimumab (arm A) or the reverse (arm B). This clone was seen a few times. Assay used: immunoSEQ multiplex PCR; TCRdb lists only in-frame clones, some missing. This sample carries 5,500 or so clones, 35% to 45% of them seen once, and the ten largest clones take around 10%. The CDR3 spans 16 residues. CDR1 is MNHGY and CDR2 is SAAAGT in the germline V gene. V was pared by 8 bases and J by 4 bases, with 13 bases of the junction left unmatched. The input for sequencing was tumor tissue (inferred from file names), taken from a patient given nivolumab and ipilimumab in sequence. The chain links TRBV6-8 to TRBJ2-1, with TRBD2 identical over 8 bases. The source is a human donor with melanoma. The CDR3 here is CASSNTGLAKYNEQFF. The CDR3 coding sequence is TGTGCCAGCTCCAATACCGGACTAGCAAAGTACAATGAGCAGTTCTTC.